A single sample is the source of the 20 T cell receptor beta chains below, sequenced in a study of T cells in localized non-small cell lung cancer. The protocol was immunoSEQ multiplex PCR, while the TCRdb copy is restricted to in-frame clones and leaves out a portion. The table has around 1,700 clones, 20% to 25% seen once. Source: lung tumor tissue, taken before any cancer treatment. The receptor set was obtained from a man aged 40-75 years with stage III lung adenocarcinoma.

The CDR3 region has the DNA TGTGCCAGCTCACCACGGACACAGAACAATGAGCAGTTCTTC. Translating it yields CASSPRTQNNEQFF. The gene calls are TRBV18 and TRBJ2-1; a possible D gene is TRBD1 (5 bases). The CDR3 has 14 amino acids. Germline CDR1 is KGHSH and CDR2 is LQKENI. Trimming shortened V by 1 base and J by 5 bases, and 9 bases separated the two germline ends.

This clone has only a few counts. This chain joins TRBV6-7 and TRBJ2-2; D is perhaps TRBD1 (5 bases). TRBV6-7 is filed as an ORF, its function uncertain. The length of the CDR3 is 15 residues. V lost 5 bases to trimming and J lost 3 bases, with 13 bases between them. This CDR3 is CASSHKGEYTGELFF. CDR3 sequence (DNA): TGTGCCAGCAGTCACAAAGGGGAATACACCGGGGAGCTGTTTTTT.

This clone was seen a handful of times. V usage is TRBV6-7 and J usage is TRBJ2-7; D possibly uses TRBD1 or TRBD2 (5 bases each). TRBV6-7 is filed as an ORF, its function uncertain. CDR3 length equals 12 residues. Trimming removed 5 bases at V and 4 bases at J, with 9 bases between. The CDR3 region is CASSDRLYEQYF. The CDR3 region has the DNA TGTGCCAGCAGTGACAGACTATACGAGCAGTACTTC.

In its sample, this clone was seen a few times. The chain links TRBV10-2 to TRBJ1-5; the D is unclear. The V gene lost 0 bases and the J gene lost 5 bases, with 17 bases spanning the gap. Germline CDR1 and CDR2: WSHSY and SAAADI. The CDR3 is 17 amino acids. Here the CDR3 DNA reads TGCGCCAGCAGTGAGTCACCCTACCGGACTCACGATCAGCCCCAGCATTTT. This gives the protein CASSESPYRTHDQPQHF.

This clone rates as medium-sized (0.01 to 0.1%). The chain employs TRBV6-8 and TRBJ2-2; 7 bases fit TRBD1. CDR1 MNHGY and CDR2 SAAAGT come from the germline V gene. The trim removed 0 bases at V and 1 base at J, leaving 5 bases unmatched. CDR3 length equals 17 residues. The CDR3 DNA reads TGTGCCAGCAGTTACTCGTTTGCAGGGGGGAACACCGGGGAGCTGTTTTTT. It specifies CASSYSFAGGNTGELFF.

This clone turned up a few times. The V gene is TRBV6-8, the J gene TRBJ1-5; 7 nucleotides agree with TRBD1. Germline assignment: CDR1 MNHGY and CDR2 SAAAGT. Unmatched junction bases numbered 8, after V lost 6 bases and J lost 0 bases. The CDR3 has 16 amino acids. For the CDR3, the DNA is TGTGCCAGCAGAACAGGGGCCGCATATAGCAATCAGCCCCAGCATTTT. Translating gives CASRTGAAYSNQPQHF.

V is TRBV6-8 and J is TRBJ1-4, with 9 bases fitting TRBD1. V lost 6 bases to trimming and J lost 7 bases; unmatched junction nucleotides: 12. The germline gives CDR1 MNHGY, CDR2 SAAAGT. The CDR3 runs to 16 residues. The chain's CDR3 is CASSQRVGQGSEKLFF. CDR3 DNA sequence: TGTGCCAGCAGCCAAAGGGTGGGACAGGGCAGTGAAAAACTGTTTTTT.

This clone was found once. V and J are TRBV10-2 and TRBJ2-5, with 7 bases lining up with TRBD2. Germline lookup yields CDR1 WSHSY and CDR2 SAAADI. The CDR3 has 14 amino acids. V lost 6 bases to trimming and J lost 4 bases; unmatched junction nucleotides: 8. The CDR3 nucleotides read TGCGCCAGCAGCCCCGGGGGGTCCGCAGAGACCCAGTACTTC. As protein: CASSPGGSAETQYF.

The V gene is TRBV5-1, the J gene TRBJ2-3, with a weak D call TRBD1 (5 bases). The V end lost 3 bases, the J end lost 2 bases, and 13 bases lay between the germline ends. Per germline, CDR1 SGHRS and CDR2 YFSETQ. The CDR3 is 15 residues long. In nucleotides, the CDR3 is TGCGCCAGCAGCTGGCAGGGCACCTTCACAGATACGCAGTATTTT. As protein: CASSWQGTFTDTQYF.

V is TRBV6-8 and J is TRBJ1-4; possibly TRBD1 for D (6 bases). Germline V gene lookup returns CDR1 MNHGY and CDR2 SAAAGT. V lost 6 bases and J lost 3, with 11 bases in between. The CDR3 is 14 residues long. CDR3 amino acids: CASSLGGANEKLFF. For the CDR3, the DNA is TGTGCCAGCAGCCTAGGGGGAGCTAATGAAAAACTGTTTTTT.

The V gene is TRBV11-3, the J gene TRBJ2-4; D gene uncertain. V was clipped by 5 bases and J by 4 bases, with 12 bases between them. Germline assignment: CDR1 SGHNT and CDR2 YENEEA. This CDR3 has 14 residues. CDR3 residues: CASSPGYVKNIQYF. The CDR3 DNA is TGTGCCAGCAGCCCCGGGTATGTGAAAAACATTCAGTACTTC. The full variable domain, rest sourced from reference TRBV11-3 and TRBJ2-4, is EAGVVQSPRYKIIEKKQPVAFWCNPISGHNTLYWYLQNLGQGPELLIRYENEEAVDDSQLPKDRFSAERLKGVDSTLKIQPAELGDSAVYLCASSPGYVKNIQYFGAGTRLSVL.

The genes are TRBV9 and TRBJ2-3; D might be TRBD1 (5 bases). Germline lookup yields CDR1 SGDLS and CDR2 YYNGEE. This CDR3 comprises 16 residues. The V end lost 2 bases, the J end lost 2 bases, and 15 bases lay between the germline ends. The CDR3 sequence: CASSVGTGFHTDTQYF. CDR3 nucleotides: TGTGCCAGCAGCGTGGGAACAGGCTTTCACACAGATACGCAGTATTTT.

This clone has a handful of counts. V usage is TRBV28 and J usage is TRBJ1-2; D is ambiguous. Trimming shortened V by 5 bases and J by 0 bases, and 10 bases separated the two germline ends. Germline CDR1 is MDHEN and CDR2 is SYDVKM. The CDR3 is 14 amino acids. The CDR3 nucleotides read TGTGCCAGCAGTCGGACGGTAGCTAACTATGGCTACACCTTC. It encodes CASSRTVANYGYTF.

This clone was seen a handful of times. The rearrangement uses TRBV19 and TRBJ1-5; D is unclear. Germline V gene sequence: CDR1 LNHDA, CDR2 SQIVND (reference sequence). The CDR3 is made up of 14 amino acids. Trimming cost V 2 bases and J 6 bases, with 11 bases left between them. DNA of the CDR3: TGTGCCAGTAGTATAACGGGGTCAGGTCAGCCCCAGCATTTT. Residues: CASSITGSGQPQHF. The variable domain in full, with the rest retrieved from reference TRBV19 and TRBJ1-5, is DGGITQSPKYLFRKEGQNVTLSCEQNLNHDAMYWYRQDPGQGLRLIYYSQIVNDFQKGDIAEGYSVSREKKESFPLTVTSAQKNPTAFYLCASSITGSGQPQHFGDGTRLSIL.

The rearrangement uses TRBV6-8 and TRBJ1-5; no clear D gene. Germline V gives CDR1 MNHGY, CDR2 SAAAGT. The CDR3 contains 12 residues. The V and J ends lost 5 bases and 3 bases respectively, with 5 bases between them. CDR3: CASSEDNQPQHF. In DNA form, the CDR3 reads TGTGCCAGCAGTGAGGACAATCAGCCCCAGCATTTT.

The table lists this clone with a few counts. This sequence joins TRBV4-1 and TRBJ2-7, with 8 bases that match TRBD1. The CDR3 length is 16 residues. Germline CDR1 reads MGHRA; CDR2 reads YSYEKL. The V segment lost 1 base and the J segment 2 bases; nucleotides outside the gene matches: 7. The CDR3 DNA follows: TGCGCCAGCAGCCAAGGGGGGGACAGGATCACCTACGAGCAGTACTTC. Protein product: CASSQGGDRITYEQYF.

The chain carries TRBV14 and TRBJ2-7; D not certain. V was shortened by 0 bases and J by 2 bases, with 8 bases between the two germline ends. The CDR3 covers 14 residues. CDR1 and CDR2 (germline): SGHDN, FVKESK. CDR3 nucleotides: TGTGCCAGCAGCCAAGAGTTCTCGCCCTACGAGCAGTACTTC. Protein sequence: CASSQEFSPYEQYF.

By its share, this clone is medium-sized (0.01 to 0.1%). J is TRBJ1-6 and V is TRBV9; the D is unclear. The CDR3 spans 16 residues. Per the germline V gene, CDR1 is SGDLS and CDR2 is YYNGEE. Deletions cut 0 bases from V and 0 bases from J, with 7 bases between. CDR3 nucleotide sequence: TGTGCCAGCAGCGTAGGTGTAAGCTCCTATAATTCACCCCTCCACTTT. It translates to CASSVGVSSYNSPLHF.

This clone has more than one count but fewer than ten. The rearrangement uses TRBV7-5 and TRBJ2-1; the D call TRBD1 from the table was never checked on the DNA. TRBV7-5 corresponds to a pseudogene. The length of the CDR3 is 16 residues. CDR3: CASSRRDRSSYNEQFF. The CDR3 nucleotides are TGTGCCAGCAGCCGGAGAGACAGGAGCTCCTACAATGAGCAGTTCTTC.

The chain joins TRBV19 to TRBJ2-1; 10 nucleotides line up with TRBD2. The trim removed 10 bases at V and 2 bases at J, leaving 8 bases unmatched. Germline V CDR1 and CDR2: LNHDA, SQIVND (reference sequence). The CDR3 length is 15 residues. CDR3 in amino acids: CATTSLAGAYNEQFF. As DNA, the CDR3 is TGTGCCACCACCTCTCTAGCGGGAGCCTACAATGAGCAGTTCTTC.